This TCR beta chain was captured in a study of CD8 T cells in ankylosing spondylitis. The study, taken as a whole, reports: Significant enrichment of disease-linked clones was reportedly seen in matched ankylosing spondylitis synovial fluid. Earlier reports found some motif variants in synovial fluid and blood in reactive arthritis. About 8 highly homologous variants made up a TCR beta motif, and this motif appeared characteristic of ankylosing spondylitis blood.

TCRdb passed the 5' RACE reads through MiXCR, listing each CDR3 protein once. Of approximately 440,000 distinct CDR3 sequences in the sample, approximately 17% were seen once. In its sample, this clonotype was seen a few times. Its antigen is unknown. The germline CDR1 and CDR2 sequences are SGHDT and YYEEEE. The CDR3 covers 15 residues. V lost 4 bases, J lost 2 bases, and 5 bases stayed unmatched. The source of this sequence is a male donor with ankylosing spondylitis. The source material was blood, either unsorted or a sorted T cell fraction (not recorded which). This rearrangement joins TRBV5-6 to TRBJ2-1, with 8 bases fitting TRBD2. The chain's CDR3 is CASSNSGETYNEQFF. CDR3 DNA: TGTGCCAGCAGCAATAGCGGGGAAACCTACAATGAGCAGTTCTTC. Combining the CDR3 with reference TRBV5-6 and TRBJ2-1 gives the whole variable domain DAGVTQSPTHLIKTRGQQVTLRCSPKSGHDTVSWYQQALGQGPQFIFQYYEEEERQRGNFPDRFSGHQFPNYSSELNVNALLLGDSALYLCASSNSGETYNEQFFGPGTRLTVL.